Its frequency marks the clone carrying this TCR beta chain as medium-sized. What it binds is unknown. This entry comes from a study of CXCR3-negative and CXCR3-positive naive CD8 T cells. Study information: Every library held about 1.5 +/- 0.3 million TRB reads, and the total came to around 150 million. Findings and caveats of the study: Cryopreservation partially lowered CXCR3 expression, so most assays used fresh PBMCs. Diversity proved comparably high across both naive subsets and much lower in memory CD8+ cells.

Each TRB cDNA library was prepared by 5' RACE (with UMI labels). TCRdb reprocessed the 5' RACE reads, keeping one entry per CDR3 protein, no DNA. The listing records thousands of distinct CDR3 sequences. The CDR3 sequence is 12 residues long. The germline V gene encodes CDR1 LNHNV and CDR2 YYDKDF (reference sequence). Within the CD8+ T cell compartment, naive cells were CD45RO-CCR7+CD27+CD95-. The chain has TRBV15 and TRBJ2-7; checking the TCRdb D call of TRBD1 is not possible without DNA. The source is a human donor in good health. Some clones in this sample may be carry-over from other donors' samples. Sequencing used naive CXCR3- CD8+ T cells from blood. Subset specified: CD45RO-CCR7+CD27+CD95- naive CD8+ T cells lacking CXCR3 (TNR3-). The CDR3 spells CATSRDGAEQYF.